This paragraph reports one TCR beta chain. This record belongs to a study of blood T cell repertoires in COVID-19. Study-wide context: The United States, Italy and Spain provided the acute and convalescent COVID-19 samples. Nucleic acid was either cDNA or gDNA, and it came from T cells, B-cell-depleted T cells, or PBMCs.

Original processing notes: Reference gene primer amplification in the assay estimated nucleated cell counts. Profiled with immunoSEQ multiplex PCR; TCRdb holds only in-frame clones, not every one. That table furnishes V, J and clone size, whereas the DNA furnished D and trimming. The table has 150,000 to 200,000 clones, around three quarters seen once. Germline V lookup: CDR1 MDHEN, CDR2 SYDVKM. V shed 2 bases and J 8 bases; nucleotides not matched to a gene: 12. The CDR3 is made up of 17 amino acids. This rearrangement joins TRBV28 to TRBJ1-4, with 9 nucleotides matching TRBD1. Sequencing was carried out using peripheral blood. This TCR was recovered from a man aged 60-69 years with active or convalescent COVID-19. For the CDR3, the DNA is TGTGCCAGCAGTTTAAGTACAGGGGGCGAACTGAACGAAAAACTGTTTTTT. This sequence encodes CASSLSTGGELNEKLFF.